This TCR beta chain was retrieved from a study of vaccination effects on CD4 cells after COVID-19. Findings and limits, study-wide: In the late period after vaccination, infection- and vaccine-induced clones contracted markedly.

CD4+ T cells specific for antigen were expanded with viral peptide pools by the ViraFEST assay before sequencing. Following 10 days of culture, CD4+ T cells were isolated. Notes on this clone: What it binds is unknown.

TCRdb keeps only in-frame clones here, not all; method: immunoSEQ multiplex PCR. The sample holds roughly 76,000 clones, 60% to 80% seen once. Looked up from germline, CDR1 is MNHEY and CDR2 is SVGAGI. V lost 6 bases and J 1 base, leaving 14 bases between the germline ends. The CDR3 runs to 15 residues. The clonotype originates from a human donor who received a COVID-19 vaccine. The sample consisted of CD4+ T cells from PBMCs cultured with HCoV-229E spike peptides, taken before COVID-19 vaccination. The V and J genes are TRBV6-5 and TRBJ2-3, with D maybe TRBD1 (5 bases). The CDR3 DNA reads TGTGCCAGCAGACGTCAGGGAAGCGGCACAGATACGCAGTATTTT. Translation: CASRRQGSGTDTQYF.